The 26 T cell receptor beta chains below all came from one sample that was sequenced in a study of T cells after yellow fever vaccination. From the 5' RACE reads, TCRdb called clonotypes with MiXCR, one entry per CDR3 protein. This sample has some 320,000 distinct CDR3 sequences; approximately 10% occur once, and the top ten carry approximately 3.5%. The sample consisted of CD4+ T cells sorted from PBMCs, taken 5 days after the yellow fever booster vaccination. The receptors were gathered from a man between 18 and 29 years old who received the YFV17D yellow fever vaccine.

The CDR3 spells CASGPRYNEQFF. The DNA of the CDR3 is TGTGCTAGTGGCCCCCGTTACAATGAGCAGTTCTTC. The chain couples TRBV12-5 to TRBJ2-1; the D is unclear. The CDR3 runs 12 residues. CDR1 is LGHNT and CDR2 is FRNRAP in the germline V gene. V lost 6 bases, J lost 4 bases, and 7 bases lay in between.

This clonotype was found many times. The rearrangement links TRBV7-6 to TRBJ2-3; no reliable D call. Germline V lookup: CDR1 SGHVS, CDR2 FNYEAQ. V lost 5 bases, J lost 6 bases, and 12 bases lay in between. The CDR3 runs 13 residues. The CDR3 region is CASSLFLMDTQYF. In DNA, the CDR3 is TGTGCCAGCAGCCTCTTCCTAATGGATACGCAGTATTTT.

This clonotype was counted at least ten times. This chain connects TRBV4-2 to TRBJ2-3, with unresolved D. The CDR3 runs 13 residues. Trimming shortened V by 2 bases and J by 6 bases, and 9 bases separated the two germline ends. Germline V CDR1 and CDR2: LGHNA, YNFKEQ. The CDR3 DNA is TGTGCCAGCAGCCAATATGAAACGGATACGCAGTATTTT. It yields the protein CASSQYETDTQYF.

The chain has TRBV7-3 and TRBJ2-3; no clear D. Germline CDR1 reads SGHTA; CDR2 reads FQGTGA. This CDR3 contains 13 residues. V lost 5 bases and J 4 bases, leaving 10 bases between the germline ends. CDR3 amino acids: CASSPGSPDTQYF. CDR3 bases: TGTGCCAGCAGCCCCGGATCCCCAGATACGCAGTATTTT.

The V and J genes are TRBV15 and TRBJ2-2; D ambiguous. The ends were cut back, 0 bases at V and 7 bases at J, with 9 bases in the middle. This CDR3 region has 14 residues. Per germline, CDR1 LNHNV and CDR2 YYDKDF (reference sequence). This chain's CDR3 is CATSRDLSGGELFF. CDR3 nucleotides: TGTGCCACCAGCAGAGATCTGAGTGGCGGGGAGCTGTTTTTT.

This chain links TRBV12-5 with TRBJ2-1, with 11 bases that match TRBD2. V shed 0 bases and J 6 bases; nucleotides not matched to a gene: 4. This CDR3 comprises 16 residues. Germline lookup yields CDR1 LGHNT and CDR2 FRNRAP. The CDR3 loop is CASGLVLAGGGNEQFF. The CDR3 bases are TGTGCTAGTGGTTTGGTCCTAGCGGGGGGTGGCAATGAGCAGTTCTTC.

This clonotype turned up a few times. V and J are TRBV5-1 and TRBJ1-2; D not resolved. CDR3 length: 14 residues. Germline-derived CDR1 and CDR2 are SGHRS and YFSETQ. Trimming cost V 1 base and J 2 bases, with 9 bases left between them. The CDR3 here is CASSLSEGNYGYTF. The CDR3 coding sequence is TGCGCCAGCAGCTTGAGTGAGGGAAACTATGGCTACACCTTC.

The V call is TRBV12-5, the J call TRBJ2-5; 7 positions match TRBD1. Unmatched junction bases numbered 6, after V lost 6 bases and J lost 2 bases. Germline V gene lookup returns CDR1 LGHNT and CDR2 FRNRAP. The CDR3 extends over 14 amino acids. CDR3 in DNA: TGTGCTAGTGGGGTGGGACAGCGACAAGAGACCCAGTACTTC. It translates to CASGVGQRQETQYF.

The sample holds many counts of this clonotype. V gene TRBV4-3 combines with J gene TRBJ2-5, with 10 bases lining up with TRBD2. CDR1 is LGHNA, CDR2 YSLEER, per germline. This CDR3 is 16 amino acids long. V dropped 8 bases and J dropped 0; count of bases not matched to a gene: 9. The DNA of the CDR3 is TGCGCCAGCGCCAGGGCTAGCGGGGGAAACCAAGAGACCCAGTACTTC. Its protein product is CASARASGGNQETQYF.

The chain links TRBV18 to TRBJ2-1, with TRBD2 matching over 8 bases. The CDR3 runs 16 residues. Germline loops: CDR1 KGHSH, CDR2 LQKENI. After removal of 3 bases from V and 1 base from J, the junction contained 5 bases not matched to a gene. As DNA, the CDR3 is TGTGCCAGCTCACCCTTTAGCGGGGTATCCTACAATGAGCAGTTCTTC. The encoded protein is CASSPFSGVSYNEQFF. The whole variable domain, filled in from reference TRBV18 and TRBJ2-1, reads NAGVMQNPRHLVRRRGQEARLRCSPMKGHSHVYWYRQLPEEGLKFMVYLQKENIIDESGMPKERFSAEFPKEGPSILRIQQVVRGDSAAYFCASSPFSGVSYNEQFFGPGTRLTVL.

This clonotype was seen a handful of times. The J gene is TRBJ2-7, the V gene TRBV5-1; either TRBD1 or TRBD2 may supply D (5 bases each). V dropped 4 bases and J dropped 1 base, with 24 bases sitting between them. This CDR3 contains 18 residues. The germline V gene encodes CDR1 SGHRS and CDR2 YFSETQ. In nucleotides, the CDR3 is TGCGCCAGCAGCCCATCGACAGACTATAGGAGCGGATCCTACGAGCAGTACGTC. Residues: CASSPSTDYRSGSYEQYV.

The table lists this clonotype with a few counts. DNA of the CDR3: TGTGCCATCAGTGAGTCCGACAGAAACAATCAGCCCCAGCATTTT. Its translation: CAISESDRNNQPQHF. The V and J genes are TRBV10-3 and TRBJ1-5; a weak D match, TRBD1 (5 bases). The germline CDR1 and CDR2 sequences are ENHRY and SYGVKD. V was clipped by 0 bases and J by 3 bases, with 9 bases between them. The CDR3 contains 15 residues.

For this clonotype: Relative to the germline gene, one junction end is altered; a read error may explain this. This sequence joins TRBV7-9 and TRBJ2-5, with a possible D match to TRBD1 (5 bases). Per germline, CDR1 SEHNR and CDR2 FQNEAQ (reference sequence). The CDR3 runs 12 residues. The CDR3 bases are TGCTTAGCAGGGAAGGAGTGGGAGACCCAGTACTTC. This encodes CLAGKEWETQYF.

CDR3 in DNA: TGCGCCAGCAGCTGGGCGGGGCCGTCTGGGGGAGATACGCAGTATTTT. It translates to CASSWAGPSGGDTQYF. The V and J genes are TRBV5-1 and TRBJ2-3; D might be TRBD2 (6 bases). V lost 3 bases and J 5 bases, leaving 19 bases between the germline ends. CDR3 size: 16 residues. From germline, CDR1 is SGHRS and CDR2 YFSETQ.

The chain joins TRBV5-1 to TRBJ2-1; 9 nucleotides line up with TRBD1. The V and J ends lost 0 bases and 0 bases, in that order; junction bases with no gene match: 7. The germline V gene encodes CDR1 SGHRS and CDR2 YFSETQ. The CDR3 totals 18 residues. CDR3 nucleotide sequence: TGCGCCAGCAGCTTGGAGGGACAGGGAACTTTCTCCTACAATGAGCAGTTCTTC. Translating it yields CASSLEGQGTFSYNEQFF. The full variable domain, in which reference TRBV5-1 and TRBJ2-1 provide the parts outside the CDR3, is KAGVTQTPRYLIKTRGQQVTLSCSPISGHRSVSWYQQTPGQGLQFLFEYFSETQRNKGNFPGRFSGRQFSNSRSEMNVSTLELGDSALYLCASSLEGQGTFSYNEQFFGPGTRLTVL.

The table lists this clonotype with many counts. CDR3 residues: CASSLTGTTEAFF. The DNA for the CDR3 is TGTGCCAGCAGTTTAACAGGGACCACTGAAGCTTTCTTT. This rearrangement joins TRBV12-3 or TRBV12-4 to TRBJ1-1, with D perhaps TRBD1 (6 bases). Trimming removed 2 bases at V and 4 bases at J, with 8 bases between. This CDR3 comprises 13 residues.

The genes are TRBV19 and TRBJ2-5; D might be TRBD2 (6 bases). From germline, CDR1 is LNHDA and CDR2 SQIVND (reference sequence). The CDR3 consists of 14 residues. The germline V and J ends were trimmed by 2 bases and 4 bases, with 11 bases remaining between them. CDR3 loop: CASSIRDLGETQYF. CDR3 sequence (DNA): TGTGCCAGTAGTATAAGGGACTTGGGAGAGACCCAGTACTTC.

This clonotype was seen at least ten times. The chain links TRBV7-2 to TRBJ2-7; D ambiguous. The germline V gene has CDR1 SGHTA and CDR2 FQGNSA. The V end was cut by 6 bases, the J end by 0 bases, with 12 bases between. The CDR3 is 14 amino acids. CDR3: CASSAHSISYEQYV. For the CDR3, the DNA is TGTGCCAGCAGTGCCCACAGCATCTCCTACGAGCAGTACGTC.

This clonotype was found a few times. The chain links TRBV11-2 to TRBJ2-3; the D is unclear. Trimming pared 3 bases from V and 6 bases from J, leaving 10 bases between. The CDR3 contains 13 residues. From germline, CDR1 is SGHAT and CDR2 FQNNGV. CDR3 bases: TGTGCCAGCAGCTTGGCGTACCTGGATACGCAGTATTTT. Its protein is CASSLAYLDTQYF.

The chain couples TRBV30 to TRBJ2-7, with D possibly matching TRBD2 (6 bases). The CDR3 contains 12 residues. The V gene's germline CDR1 is GTSNPN and CDR2 SVGIG (reference sequence). V lost 5 bases and J 5 bases, leaving 13 bases between the germline ends. This CDR3 is CAWGGGWHEQYF. CDR3 in DNA: TGTGCCTGGGGAGGAGGGTGGCACGAGCAGTACTTC.

The table lists this clonotype with a few counts. The chain joins TRBV5-1 to TRBJ2-3; unclear D gene. CDR1 is SGHRS, CDR2 YFSETQ, per germline. V gave up 2 bases and J gave up 2 bases, with 6 bases separating them. CDR3 size: 13 residues. The CDR3 here is CASSLTTTDTQYF. In DNA, the CDR3 is TGCGCCAGCAGCTTAACAACCACAGATACGCAGTATTTT.

This clonotype was observed a handful of times. The chain uses TRBV29-1 and TRBJ2-1; weak D call: TRBD2 (5 bases). With 7 bases removed from V and 3 bases from J, the gap between germline ends came to 10 bases. The germline gives CDR1 SQVTM, CDR2 ANQGSEA. CDR3 length: 12 amino acids. DNA for the CDR3: TGCAGCGCGAGAGGGCTCTACAATGAGCAGTTCTTC. It specifies CSARGLYNEQFF.

The CDR3 spells CASSQNGPGNTIYF. The CDR3 DNA reads TGTGCCAGCAGCCAAAACGGGCCTGGAAACACCATATATTTT. The rearrangement uses TRBV3-1 and TRBJ1-3; no clear D gene. The CDR3 has 14 residues. Germline CDR1 is LGHDT and CDR2 is YNNKEL (reference sequence). Trimming shortened V by 2 bases and J by 2 bases, and 7 bases separated the two germline ends.

This clonotype has more than one count but fewer than ten. The chain recombines TRBV29-1 with TRBJ1-2, with TRBD1 as a possible D gene (5 bases). V was cut by 7 bases and J by 6 bases, with 21 bases left in between. CDR1 and CDR2 from the germline V gene are SQVTM and ANQGSEA. This CDR3 region has 14 residues. This CDR3 reads CSALGGEEVNGYTF. CDR3 nucleotides: TGCAGCGCCCTAGGAGGGGAGGAAGTCAATGGCTACACCTTC.

The V and J genes are TRBV18 and TRBJ1-3; 7 positions agree with TRBD1. The germline gives CDR1 KGHSH, CDR2 LQKENI. This CDR3 spans 17 amino acids. Trimming removed 3 bases from V and 0 bases from J; junction bases left unmatched: 8. CDR3 in amino acids: CASSPFEGATSGNTIYF. The CDR3 DNA reads as TGTGCCAGCTCACCTTTTGAGGGGGCCACCTCTGGAAACACCATATATTTT.

There are a few counts of this clonotype. The rearrangement uses TRBV27 and TRBJ1-5, with D unresolved. The CDR3 is 13 residues long. From germline, CDR1 is MNHEY and CDR2 SMNVEV (reference sequence). V lost 1 base and J 7 bases, leaving 8 bases between the germline ends. The CDR3 DNA is TGTGCCAGCAGTTTATTAGGGAGGCAGCCCCAGCATTTT. This translates into CASSLLGRQPQHF.